A single sample gave rise to the 14 T cell receptor beta chains below, sequenced in a study of OX40 agonist ivuxolimab in advanced cancers. Sequencing was performed with immunoSEQ multiplex PCR; in TCRdb, only in-frame clones are kept and a portion is missing. Of around 100,000 clones in the sample, around nine tenths were seen once. The sequenced sample was CD4+ or CD8+ T cells sorted from blood, obtained in a trial of the OX40 agonist ivuxolimab. These receptors were taken from an adult with an advanced solid tumor such as melanoma, head and neck, liver or kidney cancer.

The rearrangement uses TRBV9 and TRBJ2-1, with 7 bases aligning to TRBD2. V trimming: 3 bases; J trimming: 1 base; junction bases outside the gene matches: 4. This CDR3 is 15 amino acids long. Germline assignment: CDR1 SGDLS and CDR2 YYNGEE. CDR3 DNA: TGTGCCAGCAGCGCGGGGCGGGGGTCCTACAATGAGCAGTTCTTC. Amino acids: CASSAGRGSYNEQFF.

This clone was observed at least ten times. The gene calls are TRBV7-9 and TRBJ1-2; maybe TRBD1 (5 bases). The germline V gene encodes CDR1 SEHNR and CDR2 FQNEAQ (reference sequence). This CDR3 comprises 15 residues. V lost 0 bases, J lost 8 bases, and 16 bases lay in between. The DNA of the CDR3 is TGTGCCAGCAGCTTAGCGCAGGTTCAGGGTTTGGGCTACACCTTC. Translating it yields CASSLAQVQGLGYTF.

J is TRBJ2-6 and V is TRBV19; D gene ambiguous. Germline-derived CDR1 and CDR2 are LNHDA and SQIVND (reference sequence). The V gene lost 4 bases and the J gene lost 1 base, with 11 bases spanning the gap. The CDR3 has 16 amino acids. The CDR3 loop reads CASSSTSRSGANVLTF. CDR3 DNA sequence: TGTGCCAGTAGTAGCACCTCTCGATCTGGGGCCAACGTCCTGACTTTC.

Comment on this clone: At one end the junction does not follow the germline gene, possibly because of a read error. The CDR3 bases are TGTGCCATCAGTGAGTCAAGGAGGGAGGAGACTGAAGCTTTCTTT. Translating it yields CAISESRREETEAFF. The chain uses TRBV6-1 and TRBJ1-1; no clear D. The CDR3 has 15 residues. Germline V gene sequence: CDR1 MNHNS, CDR2 SASEGT.

The chain joins TRBV30 to TRBJ1-5; the match to TRBD1 covers 9 bases. The V and J ends lost 3 bases and 6 bases, in that order; junction bases with no gene match: 3. Germline V gene sequence: CDR1 GTSNPN, CDR2 SVGIG (reference sequence). The CDR3 is 13 amino acids. In nucleotides, the CDR3 is TGTGCCTGGAGGGGACAGGGCGGTCAGCCCCAGCATTTT. Protein product: CAWRGQGGQPQHF.

The CDR3 sequence is CASSLVEGNTEAFF. As DNA, the CDR3 is TGTGCCAGCAGCTTAGTGGAGGGGAACACTGAAGCTTTCTTT. V and J are TRBV7-9 and TRBJ1-1; D call uncertain. There are 14 residues in the CDR3. Per germline, CDR1 SEHNR and CDR2 FQNEAQ (reference sequence). Deletions cut 1 base from V and 1 base from J, with 7 bases between.

The genes are TRBV19 and TRBJ2-1, with 8 bases fitting TRBD2. Looked up from germline, CDR1 is LNHDA and CDR2 is SQIVND (reference sequence). This CDR3 contains 17 residues. V shed 5 bases, J shed 9 bases, and the junction held 18 bases outside the gene matches. CDR3 sequence: CASSSYLRGGMFGEQFF. CDR3 bases: TGTGCCAGTAGTTCCTACCTCCGGGGGGGCATGTTCGGTGAGCAGTTCTTC.

The CDR3 reads CASGLAQGGWTGNTIYF. Here the CDR3 DNA reads TGTGCTAGTGGTTTGGCGCAAGGGGGCTGGACTGGAAACACCATATATTTT. The chain couples TRBV12-5 to TRBJ1-3; TRBD1 matches at 7 bases. The CDR3 covers 17 residues. CDR1 is LGHNT, CDR2 FRNRAP, per germline. V was pared by 1 base and J by 2 bases, with 8 bases of the junction left unmatched.

The V call is TRBV7-2, the J call TRBJ2-7, with unresolved D. From germline, CDR1 is SGHTA and CDR2 FQGNSA. CDR3 length equals 14 residues. V was trimmed by 5 bases and J by 1 base, leaving 12 bases between them. In DNA, the CDR3 is TGTGCCAGCAGCGGGCTGTACACGTCCTACGAGCAGTACTTC. Translated, it gives CASSGLYTSYEQYF.

This chain connects TRBV18 to TRBJ1-2; D possibly corresponds to TRBD1 (5 bases). The V end lost 3 bases, the J end lost 0 bases, and 14 bases lay between the germline ends. Germline V CDR1 and CDR2: KGHSH, LQKENI. The CDR3 has 16 residues. The DNA of the CDR3 is TGTGCCAGCTCACCGGGGAGAGGGACGACTAACTATGGCTACACCTTC. This translates into CASSPGRGTTNYGYTF.

The rearrangement uses TRBV19 and TRBJ2-3, with D tentatively TRBD1 (8 bases). Trimming cost V 3 bases and J 3 bases, with 22 bases left between them. Germline CDR1 reads LNHDA; CDR2 reads SQIVND (reference sequence). The CDR3 contains 18 residues. The chain's CDR3 is CASSMVVFGQGGTDTQYF. CDR3 bases: TGTGCCAGTAGTATGGTTGTTTTCGGACAGGGAGGGACAGATACGCAGTATTTT.

The J gene is TRBJ2-7, the V gene TRBV4-3, with D tentatively TRBD1 (7 bases). Trimming left V 3 bases short and J 4 bases short, with 13 bases between. Germline CDR1 LGHNA, CDR2 YSLEER. This CDR3 is built from 14 residues. The CDR3 nucleotides read TGCGCCAGCAGCCAGTCAGGGGGGCCTTACGAGCAGTACTTC. Translated: CASSQSGGPYEQYF.

This chain joins TRBV10-3 and TRBJ2-7; 9 bases map to TRBD1. The V gene's germline CDR1 is ENHRY and CDR2 SYGVKD. The CDR3 consists of 14 residues. V was pared by 6 bases and J by 2 bases, with 5 bases of the junction left unmatched. CDR3: CAISTGTGPYEQYF. CDR3 bases: TGTGCCATCAGCACCGGGACAGGGCCCTACGAGCAGTACTTC.

The chain combines TRBV23-1 with TRBJ2-5; D is ambiguous. TRBV23-1 is an open reading frame, and its role is uncertain. V gave up 0 bases and J gave up 1 base, with 6 bases separating them. CDR3 size: 14 residues. As DNA, the CDR3 is TGCGCCAGCAGTCAATCTGGGCCCCAAGAGACCCAGTACTTC. Translation gives CASSQSGPQETQYF.